The following is a TCR beta chain sequence with its context. As yet, its antigen is unknown. No fewer than two post-ART and no fewer than one pre-ART PBMC samples existed for each donor. Going into DNA extraction, samples held about 0.85-11 million cryopreserved PBMC. The assay used was immunoSEQ (version v3.0), run at survey level. Data came from immunoSEQ multiplex PCR; TCRdb stores just in-frame clones and leaves some out. In the table there are approximately 20,000 clones, over 75% of which are singletons. The sample belongs to a study of long-term antiretroviral therapy in people with HIV. Study-level findings and limits: Increased diversity was seen after ART, yet it remained lower than in transplant donor controls. Pre-ART-expanded clones dominated the repertoire at all time points.

The germline V gene has CDR1 KGHSH and CDR2 LQKENI. Trimming took 5 bases from V and 0 from J, leaving 23 bases between them. The CDR3 is made up of 20 amino acids. The sample consisted of unsorted PBMCs, taken 4.2 years after starting antiretroviral therapy. The V and J genes are TRBV18 and TRBJ1-6; D is unclear. The source of this sequence is a man aged 45-60 years with HIV. CDR3 coding DNA: TGTGCCAGCTCAATTTACGGAGCGGATGGTTCGAGCTCCTATAATTCACCCCTCCACTTT. Translating it yields CASSIYGADGSSSYNSPLHF.